A single sample is the source of the 8 T cell receptor beta chains below, sequenced in a study of cytomegalovirus exposure and HLA in healthy donors. Primers included in the PCR were 60 Vbeta and 13 Jbeta primers. Using immunoSEQ multiplex PCR, the repertoire was profiled, and TCRdb retains in-frame clones only, with some absent. The sample includes tens of thousands of clones, approximately 69% of them seen just once. Sequenced input: PBMCs. The receptors were gathered from a woman aged 50 to 60 in good health and CMV-seropositive.

V gene TRBV5-8 combines with J gene TRBJ1-1, with 10 nucleotides matching TRBD1. V was pared by 3 bases and J by 11 bases, with 4 bases of the junction left unmatched. CDR3 length: 12 residues. Germline lookup yields CDR1 SGHTS and CDR2 YDEGEE. The CDR3 nucleotides are TGTGCCAGCAGCTCCGACAGGGGGCAGGCTTTCTTT. The encoded protein is CASSSDRGQAFF.

The chain has TRBV30 and TRBJ2-1; 13 nucleotides match TRBD2. CDR1 GTSNPN and CDR2 SVGIG come from the germline V gene (reference sequence). The CDR3 sequence is 16 residues long. V shed 5 bases, J shed 6 bases, and the junction held 10 bases outside the gene matches. CDR3 loop: CAWGRPGTSGANEQFF. In DNA, the CDR3 is TGTGCCTGGGGAAGACCCGGGACTAGCGGGGCCAATGAGCAGTTCTTC.

V is TRBV7-3 and J is TRBJ2-7, with D possibly matching TRBD1 (8 bases). V lost 5 bases and J 5 bases, leaving 16 bases between the germline ends. This CDR3 region has 14 residues. Germline assignment: CDR1 SGHTA and CDR2 FQGTGA. Here the CDR3 DNA reads TGTGCCAGCAGCGTCACAGGGGGGGGTGACGAGCAGTACTTC. Amino acid sequence: CASSVTGGGDEQYF.

The chain uses TRBV11-2 and TRBJ2-3; 13 bases are shared with TRBD2. J gave up 3 bases and V 3 bases, and 3 bases lay outside the gene matches. This CDR3 is built from 16 residues. CDR1 is SGHAT and CDR2 is FQNNGV in the germline V gene. CDR3 sequence reads: CASSLGTSGETDTQYF. For the CDR3, the DNA is TGTGCCAGCAGCTTGGGGACTAGCGGGGAAACAGATACGCAGTATTTT.

The chain joins TRBV9 to TRBJ2-3; D is uncertain. Germline lookup yields CDR1 SGDLS and CDR2 YYNGEE. V lost 0 bases, J lost 2 bases, and 7 bases lay in between. The CDR3 has 14 amino acids. In DNA, the CDR3 is TGTGCCAGCAGCGTAGACACCTTCACAGATACGCAGTATTTT. This translates into CASSVDTFTDTQYF.

The rearrangement uses TRBV18 and TRBJ2-5; 7 nucleotides line up with TRBD1. There are 14 residues in the CDR3. V shed 4 bases and J 5 bases; nucleotides not matched to a gene: 7. In germline, CDR1 is KGHSH, CDR2 LQKENI. CDR3 bases: TGTGCCAGCTCACTAGGGGGCGTCGGGGAGACCCAGTACTTC. Translation gives CASSLGGVGETQYF.

In this sample, this clone turned up a few times. This chain joins TRBV7-6 and TRBJ2-5, with TRBD1 matching 10 bases. Germline lookup yields CDR1 SGHVS and CDR2 FNYEAQ. Losses at the gene ends were 1 base for V and 1 base for J; bases not matched to a gene: 3. This CDR3 spans 16 amino acids. The chain's CDR3 is CASSLGGTGAQETQYF. The DNA for the CDR3 is TGTGCCAGCAGCTTAGGGGGGACAGGGGCCCAAGAGACCCAGTACTTC.

The V gene is TRBV6-5, the J gene TRBJ2-7; 8 bases line up with TRBD2. Trimming at V came to 2 bases and at J to 2 bases, leaving 5 bases not matched to a gene. The germline gives CDR1 MNHEY, CDR2 SVGAGI. This CDR3 spans 15 amino acids. The CDR3 here is CASSYGAAGAYEQYF. The CDR3 nucleotides read TGTGCCAGCAGTTACGGGGCAGCGGGAGCCTACGAGCAGTACTTC.